This passage covers 24 T cell receptor beta chains from one sample sequenced in a study of blood T cell repertoires in COVID-19. Generated by immunoSEQ multiplex PCR, the TCRdb table keeps only in-frame clones and is missing some. The repertoire has around 250,000 clones, around 93% of them found once; the top ten carry around 1.3%. The sequenced material came from PBMCs or T cells enriched from blood (not recorded which). Receptors were obtained from a human donor in a cohort exposed to, infected with or recovered from COVID-19 (not recorded which). The donor label of this sample is uncertain.

This clone was found once. The V and J genes are TRBV5-6 and TRBJ1-2; D is possibly TRBD1 (5 bases). The CDR3 totals 15 residues. Germline V gene sequence: CDR1 SGHDT, CDR2 YYEEEE. V lost 2 bases and J lost 2, with 13 bases in between. The CDR3 spells CASSLSAGLNYGYTF. DNA for the CDR3: TGTGCCAGCAGCTTATCAGCAGGGTTGAACTATGGCTACACCTTC.

V is TRBV25-1 and J is TRBJ2-1; 8 bases line up with TRBD2. The germline V gene has CDR1 MGHDK and CDR2 SYGVNS. Trimming cost V 5 bases and J 8 bases; bases outside gene matches: 5. The CDR3 contains 13 residues. The CDR3 sequence is CASSRGGLDEQFF. CDR3 nucleotides: TGTGCCAGCAGTCGGGGGGGCCTGGATGAGCAGTTCTTC.

The genes are TRBV9 and TRBJ1-1; possibly TRBD1 for D (6 bases). Germline values: CDR1 SGDLS, CDR2 YYNGEE. The CDR3 is made up of 15 amino acids. The ends were cut back, 0 bases at V and 4 bases at J, with 13 bases in the middle. The CDR3 DNA is TGTGCCAGCAGCGTAGCTGGGGAGGGGGGCACTGAAGCTTTCTTT. It specifies CASSVAGEGGTEAFF.

The chain couples TRBV19 to TRBJ2-1; 10 nucleotides line up with TRBD2. This CDR3 region has 15 residues. V lost 6 bases, J lost 7 bases, and 9 bases stayed unmatched. The germline V gene has CDR1 LNHDA and CDR2 SQIVND (reference sequence). The CDR3 DNA follows: TGTGCCAGTAGCCCCCTAACTAGCGGGGTGAATGAGCAGTTCTTC. As protein: CASSPLTSGVNEQFF.

This chain links TRBV5-6 with TRBJ1-6; a weak D match, TRBD1 (6 bases). The CDR3 contains 13 residues. The ends were cut back, 4 bases at V and 6 bases at J, with 8 bases in the middle. Germline values: CDR1 SGHDT, CDR2 YYEEEE. The CDR3 loop reads CASSMDSNSPLHF. The CDR3 DNA follows: TGTGCCAGCAGCATGGACAGTAATTCACCCCTCCACTTT.

CDR3 in DNA: TGTGCCAGCAGCTTAGTCGAGGGGGCTACTGAAGCTTTCTTT. Protein product: CASSLVEGATEAFF. This chain connects TRBV11-1 to TRBJ1-1; 7 bases match TRBD1. CDR1 is SGHAT and CDR2 is FQDESV in the germline V gene (reference sequence). Trimming removed 1 base from V and 5 bases from J; junction bases left unmatched: 4. CDR3 size: 14 residues.

The chain joins TRBV7-9 to TRBJ2-1; 9 bases line up with TRBD2. The J segment lost 5 bases and the V segment lost 5 bases, leaving 13 bases of the junction unmatched. From germline, CDR1 is SEHNR and CDR2 FQNEAQ (reference sequence). The CDR3 loop spans 17 amino acids. CDR3 sequence (DNA): TGTGCCAGCAGCAAAAGCGGGGGGTTCAACCGGGACAATGAGCAGTTCTTC. This codes for CASSKSGGFNRDNEQFF.

The V call is TRBV11-2, the J call TRBJ2-2; no clear D. CDR1 and CDR2 from the germline V gene are SGHAT and FQNNGV. Trimming removed 4 bases at V and 0 bases at J, with 9 bases between. The CDR3 runs to 15 residues. The DNA of the CDR3 is TGTGCCAGCAGCTCGCAGTCTCCGAACACCGGGGAGCTGTTTTTT. Its protein is CASSSQSPNTGELFF.

This rearrangement joins TRBV3-1 (or the pseudogene TRBV3-2) to TRBJ1-4, with 10 bases that match TRBD1. V lost 1 base to trimming and J lost 3 bases; unmatched junction nucleotides: 5. The germline V gene has CDR1 LGHDT and CDR2 YNNKEL (reference sequence). The CDR3 totals 17 residues. CDR3 nucleotide sequence: TGTGCCAGCAGCCAAGGACAGGGGGCGTTGGCTAATGAAAAACTGTTTTTT. This translates into CASSQGQGALANEKLFF.

This chain uses TRBV3-1 (or the pseudogene TRBV3-2) with TRBJ1-1; weak D call: TRBD1 (5 bases). This CDR3 has 15 amino acids. Per germline, CDR1 LGHDT and CDR2 YNNKEL (reference sequence). V dropped 1 base and J dropped 7 bases, with 16 bases sitting between them. CDR3 DNA sequence: TGTGCCAGCAGCCAAGGTGGCGGGGGGACCCGTGAAGCTTTCTTT. This encodes CASSQGGGGTREAFF.

This chain links TRBV19 with TRBJ2-7; D call uncertain. The V gene's germline CDR1 is LNHDA and CDR2 SQIVND (reference sequence). CDR3 length: 14 residues. V was pared by 4 bases and J by 0 bases, with 10 bases between. The CDR3 coding sequence is TGTGCCAGTAGTAGTGGTCTCAGCTCCTACGAGCAGTACTTC. Translated: CASSSGLSSYEQYF.

CDR3 sequence: CASLGGGYGYTF. CDR3 nucleotides: TGTGCCTCCCTGGGGGGGGGCTATGGCTACACCTTC. The chain carries TRBV30 and TRBJ1-2; D perhaps matches TRBD1 (5 bases). The V gene lost 7 bases and the J gene lost 4 bases, with 13 bases spanning the gap. This CDR3 is 12 amino acids long. Germline V gives CDR1 GTSNPN, CDR2 SVGIG (reference sequence). Drawing the rest from reference TRBV30 and TRBJ1-2, the complete variable domain is SQTIHQWPATLVQPVGSPLSLECTVEGTSNPNLYWYRQAAGRGLQLLFYSVGIGQISSEVPQNLSASRPQDRQFILSSKKLLLSDSGFYLCASLGGGYGYTFGSGTRLTVV.

The chain couples TRBV7-9 to TRBJ2-2, with D possibly TRBD2 on 6 matching bases. There are 14 residues in the CDR3. The V gene's germline CDR1 is SEHNR and CDR2 FQNEAQ (reference sequence). With 7 bases removed from V and 5 bases from J, the gap between germline ends came to 14 bases. CDR3 nucleotides: TGTGCCAGCACCCCTGGACTATTAACCGGGGAGCTGTTTTTT. Its translation: CASTPGLLTGELFF. The variable domain in full, with the rest retrieved from reference TRBV7-9 and TRBJ2-2, is DTGVSQNPRHKITKRGQNVTFRCDPISEHNRLYWYRQTLGQGPEFLTYFQNEAQLEKSRLLSDRFSAERPKGSFSTLEIQRTEQGDSAMYLCASTPGLLTGELFFGEGSRLTVL.

Note on this clone: The same CDR3 can be traced to other DNA sequences in this sample. This rearrangement joins TRBV6-5 to TRBJ1-2; D is uncertain. Germline CDR1 reads MNHEY; CDR2 reads SVGAGI. This CDR3 contains 12 residues. The germline V and J ends were trimmed by 9 bases and 1 base, with 9 bases remaining between them. The CDR3 protein is CASRTGNYGYTF. The CDR3 DNA reads TGTGCCAGTCGTACGGGTAACTATGGCTACACCTTC.

This clone was counted a single time. J is TRBJ1-4 and V is TRBV4-3, with 8 bases identical to TRBD1. The CDR3 has 16 amino acids. V lost 4 bases, J lost 1 base, and 5 bases stayed unmatched. Per the germline V gene, CDR1 is LGHNA and CDR2 is YSLEER. Here the CDR3 DNA reads TGCGCCAGCAGCCTGACAGGGGAGGGAACTAATGAAAAACTGTTTTTT. It translates to CASSLTGEGTNEKLFF.

DNA for the CDR3: TGTGCCAGCCGGACAGGGGGGCAAGAGACCCAGTACTTC. Its protein is CASRTGGQETQYF. This rearrangement joins TRBV6-5 to TRBJ2-5; 10 bases line up with TRBD1. The CDR3 is made up of 13 amino acids. Looked up from germline, CDR1 is MNHEY and CDR2 is SVGAGI. Trimming took 8 bases from V and 2 from J; bases not matched to a gene: 2.

The chain carries TRBV10-1 and TRBJ1-4; no clear D gene. In germline, CDR1 is WNHNN, CDR2 SYGVQD (reference sequence). The CDR3 is 13 residues long. Between the trimmed V and J ends, which lost 5 bases and 7 bases, there was a span of 11 bases. The CDR3, as DNA: TGCGCCAGCAGTTGGAGCTCACCTGAAAAACTGTTTTTT. It specifies CASSWSSPEKLFF.

The chain links TRBV30 to TRBJ2-7; D is perhaps TRBD1 (7 bases). The CDR3 is made up of 15 amino acids. Trimming left V 3 bases short and J 1 base short, with 16 bases between. Germline V gene lookup returns CDR1 GTSNPN and CDR2 SVGIG (reference sequence). CDR3 loop: CAWSAGQLKSYEQYF. Written as DNA, the CDR3 is TGTGCCTGGAGCGCGGGACAGCTTAAATCCTACGAGCAGTACTTC.

This chain uses TRBV10-3 with TRBJ2-3; no reliable D call. There are 14 residues in the CDR3. Germline-derived CDR1 and CDR2 are ENHRY and SYGVKD. Trimming left V 0 bases short and J 2 bases short, with 6 bases between. The DNA of the CDR3 is TGTGCCATCAGTGAGTCGCCGGTCACAGATACGCAGTATTTT. It specifies CAISESPVTDTQYF.

The chain is built from TRBV15 and TRBJ1-6; a possible D gene is TRBD1 (5 bases). The germline V gene encodes CDR1 LNHNV and CDR2 YYDKDF (reference sequence). This CDR3 is 15 amino acids long. Trimming stripped 0 bases from V and 10 bases from J, with 13 bases between. The CDR3 DNA reads TGTGCCACCAGCAGAGACCCCGGGACTGACTCACCCCTCCACTTT. This gives the protein CATSRDPGTDSPLHF.

This clone was seen a few times. The chain carries TRBV9 and TRBJ2-3, with 9 bases matching TRBD2. The CDR3 extends over 14 amino acids. Germline lookup yields CDR1 SGDLS and CDR2 YYNGEE. Trimming at V came to 7 bases and at J to 4 bases, leaving 7 bases not matched to a gene. CDR3 bases: TGTGCCAGCGATGTAAGCGGGGGGTCAGATACGCAGTATTTT. This encodes CASDVSGGSDTQYF.

The V gene is TRBV7-2, the J gene TRBJ1-3; D remains unclear. V lost 2 bases and J 5 bases, leaving 16 bases between the germline ends. The germline V gene has CDR1 SGHTA and CDR2 FQGNSA. This CDR3 region has 16 residues. The CDR3 nucleotides are TGTGCCAGCAGCTTATACGGCTCGGCGGCCAGAAACACCATATATTTT. This translates into CASSLYGSAARNTIYF.

The chain recombines TRBV11-2 with TRBJ1-2; the D is unclear. V gave up 5 bases and J gave up 5 bases, with 21 bases separating them. This CDR3 has 16 residues. In germline, CDR1 is SGHAT, CDR2 FQNNGV. CDR3 residues: CASSPLSGRRLYGYTF. CDR3 bases: TGTGCCAGCAGCCCTCTATCGGGTCGGCGGCTTTATGGCTACACCTTC.

This clone has just one count. This chain joins TRBV9 and TRBJ1-2; 7 bases are a match to TRBD1. After removal of 3 bases from V and 6 bases from J, the junction contained 8 bases not matched to a gene. The V gene's germline CDR1 is SGDLS and CDR2 YYNGEE. CDR3 length: 14 residues. CDR3 nucleotide sequence: TGTGCCAGCAGCGAATCCCCAGGGGGAGATGGCTACACCTTC. Its protein product is CASSESPGGDGYTF. The full variable domain, in which reference TRBV9 and TRBJ1-2 provide the parts outside the CDR3, is DSGVTQTPKHLITATGQRVTLRCSPRSGDLSVYWYQQSLDQGLQFLIQYYNGEERAKGNILERFSAQQFPDLHSELNLSSLELGDSALYFCASSESPGGDGYTFGSGTRLTVV.